This TCR beta chain was recovered during a study of shared clonotypes between healthy human individuals. For the study at large: With ages of 18 to 49, the donors were a couple of women and three men. A donor's plate count was three for CD4 naive and three for CD4 memory; CD8 naive had two and CD8 memory one.

A deep-level run was used for the assay. Method: immunoSEQ multiplex PCR; TCRdb's copy keeps in-frame clones and lacks some. The repertoire holds about 2 million clones, with 85% to 95% as singletons. Study-level findings and limits: Donor scarcity curtailed the genetic and exposure-history diversity represented herein.

As concerns this clone: Its antigen is unknown.

Germline V gene sequence: CDR1 SGDLS, CDR2 YYNGEE. This CDR3 region has 15 residues. Trimming pared 7 bases from V and 0 bases from J, leaving 14 bases between. The chain employs TRBV9 and TRBJ1-5; tentatively, D is TRBD1 (5 bases). The sequence came from a man aged 18-30 years in good health. The sequencing sample was made of naive CD4+ T cells sorted from blood. Subset: CD45RA+ positively selected. CDR3 DNA: TGTGCCAGCGGGCCCGGGACTCTTAGCAATCAGCCCCAGCATTTT. This codes for CASGPGTLSNQPQHF.